These 5 T cell receptor beta chains were sequenced from one sample in a study of blood T cell repertoires in COVID-19. Data came from immunoSEQ multiplex PCR; TCRdb stores just in-frame clones and leaves some out. The table includes a few hundred thousand clones, approximately 90% detected once. The sample was peripheral blood. These receptors came from a woman aged 25 to 45 with COVID-19, enrolled during active disease.

The gene calls are TRBV30 and TRBJ2-2, with no clear D. The CDR3 spans 13 residues. Trimming cost V 1 base and J 6 bases, with 9 bases left between them. Germline V gene sequence: CDR1 GTSNPN, CDR2 SVGIG (reference sequence). In nucleotides, the CDR3 is TGTGCCTGGAGTGCGTTTGGAGCCGGGGAGCTGTTTTTT. Encoded protein: CAWSAFGAGELFF.

The chain uses TRBV3-1 (or the pseudogene TRBV3-2) and TRBJ2-5, with 13 nucleotides matching TRBD2. The CDR3 extends over 16 amino acids. CDR1 and CDR2 (germline): LGHDT, YNNKEL (reference sequence). Trimming took 2 bases from V and 5 from J; bases not matched to a gene: 5. The CDR3 is CASSQPGLAGSETQYF. The CDR3 DNA reads as TGTGCCAGCAGCCAACCGGGACTAGCGGGATCCGAGACCCAGTACTTC.

This chain links TRBV29-1 with TRBJ2-2, with D possibly being TRBD2 (6 bases). The CDR3 runs 15 residues. Germline CDR1 is SQVTM and CDR2 is ANQGSEA. The V and J ends lost 5 bases and 0 bases respectively, with 13 bases between them. In nucleotides, the CDR3 is TGCAGCGTTTTAGCGGAGCCTTCGAACACCGGGGAGCTGTTTTTT. Its protein product is CSVLAEPSNTGELFF.

The CDR3 spells CSVPQGAFVTDTQYF. For the CDR3, the DNA is TGCAGCGTGCCACAGGGGGCTTTCGTAACAGATACGCAGTATTTT. This sequence joins TRBV29-1 and TRBJ2-3; 9 bases are shared with TRBD1. V gave up 6 bases and J gave up 3 bases; unmatched junction bases: 10. In germline, CDR1 is SQVTM, CDR2 ANQGSEA. This CDR3 comprises 15 residues.

The chain uses TRBV6-5 and TRBJ1-3; D perhaps matches TRBD1 (5 bases). The CDR3 contains 12 residues. The V gene's germline CDR1 is MNHEY and CDR2 SVGAGI. Trimming left V 4 bases short and J 8 bases short, with 9 bases between. The CDR3 DNA is TGTGCCAGCAGTTTAGGGGCTGACACCATATATTTT. Its protein product is CASSLGADTIYF.